These T cell receptor beta chains were read from a single sample in a study of blood T cells in healthy people across ages. TCRdb used MiXCR to reprocess the 5' RACE reads, holding one entry per CDR3 protein. This table has about 1.1 million distinct CDR3 sequences, around two fifths appearing once. The sample comprised blood. These receptors originate from a man between 18 and 29 years old in good health. The CDR3 runs from the conserved cysteine through the conserved F or W. Each record gives: D gene, clone size, V gene, J gene, CDR3 DNA, CDR3 protein. The D gene is left open where the match is weak. The size field is filled for only some rows; it gives once, few, many or a size class.

D gene: TRBD1
clone size: -
V gene: TRBV12-3/TRBV12-4
J gene: TRBJ1-5
CDR3 DNA: TGTGCCAGCAGTAAGGGGACAGGGGGGCAGCCCCAGCATTTT
CDR3 protein: CASSKGTGGQPQHF

D gene: TRBD1
clone size: -
V gene: TRBV30
J gene: TRBJ2-7
CDR3 DNA: TGTGCCTGGAGTCTAGCCGGGACAGGGTACGAGCAGTACTTC
CDR3 protein: CAWSLAGTGYEQYF

D gene: -
clone size: few
V gene: TRBV12-3/TRBV12-4
J gene: TRBJ1-2
CDR3 DNA: TGTGCCAGCAGCAACCAGGGTACTACTAACTATGGCTACACCTTC
CDR3 protein: CASSNQGTTNYGYTF

D gene: -
clone size: few
V gene: TRBV7-2
J gene: TRBJ1-4
CDR3 DNA: TGTGCCAGCAGCCGACTGAGGGGCGAGGGAACTAATGAAAAACTGTTTTTT
CDR3 protein: CASSRLRGEGTNEKLFF

D gene: -
clone size: -
V gene: TRBV12-3/TRBV12-4
J gene: TRBJ2-5
CDR3 DNA: TGTGCCAGCAGTTTAAGGAGGGGGGGCCTTCACAATGAGCAGTACTTC
CDR3 protein: CASSLRRGGLHNEQYF

D gene: TRBD2
clone size: -
V gene: TRBV4-2
J gene: TRBJ2-4
CDR3 DNA: TGTGCCAGCAGCCAGCTAGCGGACCTAGCCAAAAACATTCAGTACTTC
CDR3 protein: CASSQLADLAKNIQYF

D gene: TRBD2
clone size: few
V gene: TRBV4-3
J gene: TRBJ2-5
CDR3 DNA: TGCGCCAGCAGCCAAGACACTAGCGGGTCACAAGAGACCCAGTACTTC
CDR3 protein: CASSQDTSGSQETQYF

D gene: TRBD1
clone size: few
V gene: TRBV27
J gene: TRBJ1-2
CDR3 DNA: TGTGCCAGCGGACTACAGGGGGCCTATGGCTACACCTTC
CDR3 protein: CASGLQGAYGYTF

D gene: -
clone size: -
V gene: TRBV27
J gene: TRBJ1-5
CDR3 DNA: TGTGCCAGCAGTTTTAGGGGGGGCAGAGGTCAGTCCCAGCATTTT
CDR3 protein: CASSFRGGRGQSQHF

D gene: TRBD1
clone size: few
V gene: TRBV12-3/TRBV12-4
J gene: TRBJ1-2
CDR3 DNA: TGTGCCAGCAGTCAAACAGGGGGCGGTGGATATGGCTACACCTTC
CDR3 protein: CASSQTGGGGYGYTF

D gene: -
clone size: -
V gene: TRBV2
J gene: TRBJ2-7
CDR3 DNA: TGTGCCAGCAGCCCCCAGGGCCACTACGAGCAGTACTTC
CDR3 protein: CASSPQGHYEQYF

D gene: -
clone size: -
V gene: TRBV28
J gene: TRBJ2-5
CDR3 DNA: TGTGCCAGCAGTCCCCCTCGTACAGAGGGTCATAAGTACTTC
CDR3 protein: CASSPPRTEGHKYF

D gene: -
clone size: few
V gene: TRBV6-6
J gene: TRBJ1-2
CDR3 DNA: TGTGCCAGCAGTTACAACATAGAGTATGGCTACACCTTC
CDR3 protein: CASSYNIEYGYTF

D gene: -
clone size: -
V gene: TRBV3-1
J gene: TRBJ1-2
CDR3 DNA: TGTGCCAGCAGCCAAGACTTCTATGGCTACACCTTC
CDR3 protein: CASSQDFYGYTF

D gene: -
clone size: -
V gene: TRBV21-1
J gene: TRBJ1-1
CDR3 DNA: TGTGCCAGCAGTGGCGGGGGACACCGAATCCTGAACACTGAAGCTTTCTTT
CDR3 protein: CASSGGGHRILNTEAFF

D gene: -
clone size: once
V gene: TRBV3-1
J gene: TRBJ1-1
CDR3 DNA: TGTGCCAGCAGCCAAGGGCAGGGGCCCACTGAAGCTTTCTTT
CDR3 protein: CASSQGQGPTEAFF

D gene: -
clone size: -
V gene: TRBV7-2
J gene: TRBJ1-6
CDR3 DNA: TGTGCCAGCAGCTCGCAGGGTTCCGCCAATTCACCCCTCCACTTT
CDR3 protein: CASSSQGSANSPLHF

D gene: -
clone size: few
V gene: TRBV6-2/TRBV6-3
J gene: TRBJ1-2
CDR3 DNA: TGTGCCAGCAGTAACTTGGGGACTAATGGCTACACCTTC
CDR3 protein: CASSNLGTNGYTF

D gene: -
clone size: many
V gene: TRBV7-9
J gene: TRBJ2-1
CDR3 DNA: TGTGCCAGCAGGGCAGCGGGCAATGAGCAGTTCTTC
CDR3 protein: CASRAAGNEQFF

D gene: -
clone size: -
V gene: TRBV9
J gene: TRBJ2-5
CDR3 DNA: TGTGCCAGCAGCGTAGGTGTGTGGCCGAGACAGGACTACAATGAGCAGTACTTC
CDR3 protein: CASSVGVWPRQDYNEQYF

D gene: -
clone size: once
V gene: TRBV6-1
J gene: TRBJ1-4
CDR3 DNA: TGTGCCAGCAGTGGCGGAGGGGGATATGCAACTAATGAAAAACTGTTTTTT
CDR3 protein: CASSGGGGYATNEKLFF

D gene: -
clone size: -
V gene: TRBV27
J gene: TRBJ1-6
CDR3 DNA: TGTGCCAGCAGTGAAGACGGACCAAGGAAAAATTCACCCCTCCACTTT
CDR3 protein: CASSEDGPRKNSPLHF

D gene: -
clone size: -
V gene: TRBV20-1
J gene: TRBJ2-7
CDR3 DNA: TGCAGTGCTGGTAGGACAGCCCGTTACGAGCAGTACTTC
CDR3 protein: CSAGRTARYEQYF

D gene: -
clone size: -
V gene: TRBV14
J gene: TRBJ2-1
CDR3 DNA: TGTGCCAGCAGCCAAGTTGGGACGACACCTATCAATGAGCAGTTCTTC
CDR3 protein: CASSQVGTTPINEQFF

D gene: -
clone size: few
V gene: TRBV5-1
J gene: TRBJ2-7
CDR3 DNA: TGCGCCAGCAGATGGGATTATATCCCCACCCAGTACTTC
CDR3 protein: CASRWDYIPTQYF

D gene: -
clone size: few
V gene: TRBV20-1
J gene: TRBJ1-2
CDR3 DNA: TGCAGTGCTAATGGAGGCCGTAACTATGGCTACACCTTC
CDR3 protein: CSANGGRNYGYTF

D gene: TRBD1
clone size: -
V gene: TRBV28
J gene: TRBJ1-5
CDR3 DNA: TGTGCCAGCAGGTTTGGGACAGGGGTCGGTAATCAGCCCCAGCATTTT
CDR3 protein: CASRFGTGVGNQPQHF

D gene: TRBD1
clone size: -
V gene: TRBV6-5
J gene: TRBJ2-2
CDR3 DNA: TGTGCCAGCAGTTATGGACAGGGCGCCGGGGAGCTGTTTTTT
CDR3 protein: CASSYGQGAGELFF

D gene: TRBD1
clone size: many
V gene: TRBV29-1
J gene: TRBJ2-3
CDR3 DNA: TGCAGCGTTGATCGTACAGGGGGTCAAGATACGCAGTATTTT
CDR3 protein: CSVDRTGGQDTQYF